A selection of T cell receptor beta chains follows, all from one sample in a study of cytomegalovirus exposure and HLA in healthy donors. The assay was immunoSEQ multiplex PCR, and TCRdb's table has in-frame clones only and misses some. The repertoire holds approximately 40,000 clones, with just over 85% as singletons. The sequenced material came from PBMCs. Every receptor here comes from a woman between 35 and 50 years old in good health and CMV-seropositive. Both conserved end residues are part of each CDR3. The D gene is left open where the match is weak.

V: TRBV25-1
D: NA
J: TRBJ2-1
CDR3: CASSVGREAGPGNEQFF
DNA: TGTGCCAGCAGTGTAGGGCGCGAGGCAGGGCCCGGGAATGAGCAGTTCTTC

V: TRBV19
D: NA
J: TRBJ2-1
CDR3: CASIGGTAYNEQFF
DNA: TGTGCCAGTATAGGAGGTACAGCATACAATGAGCAGTTCTTC

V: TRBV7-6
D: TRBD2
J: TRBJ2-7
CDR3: CASSHPGGAYEQYF
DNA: TGTGCCAGCAGCCACCCGGGGGGAGCCTACGAGCAGTACTTC

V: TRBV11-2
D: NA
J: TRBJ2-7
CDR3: CASTPDSGEQYF
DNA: TGTGCCAGCACCCCGGACAGCGGAGAGCAGTACTTC

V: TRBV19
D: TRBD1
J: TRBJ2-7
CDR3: CASRPRQGYSYEQYF
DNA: TGTGCCAGTAGACCAAGACAGGGCTACTCCTACGAGCAGTACTTC

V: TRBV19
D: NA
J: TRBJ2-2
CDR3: CASSIVYGGTGELFF
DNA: TGTGCCAGTAGTATAGTCTACGGGGGAACCGGGGAGCTGTTTTTT

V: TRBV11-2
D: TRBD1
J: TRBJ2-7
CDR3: CASSYGQGGYEQYF
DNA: TGTGCCAGCAGCTACGGACAGGGGGGTTACGAGCAGTACTTC

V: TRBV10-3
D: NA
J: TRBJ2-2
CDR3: CATQTGEAGELFF
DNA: TGTGCCACCCAAACAGGGGAGGCCGGGGAGCTGTTTTTT

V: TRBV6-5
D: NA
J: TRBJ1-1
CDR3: CASRRDMTEAFF
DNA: TGTGCCAGCAGACGGGACATGACTGAAGCTTTCTTT

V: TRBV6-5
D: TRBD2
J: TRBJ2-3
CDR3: CASSYGGSGGADTQYF
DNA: TGTGCCAGCAGTTACGGGGGATCCGGGGGGGCGGATACGCAGTATTTT